A single TCR beta chain is shown here with its context. Antigen: not known. TCRdb reanalysed the multiplex PCR reads using MiXCR and keeps one entry per CDR3 protein. Of roughly 14,000 distinct CDR3 sequences listed, roughly 50% are singletons. The data originate from a study of breast tumors, draining lymph nodes, adjacent tissues. General observations from the study: Tumor repertoires ranked between lymph nodes and nontumor tissue in diversity, with V and J gene preferences. Findings are consistent with lymph node origin and intratumoral expansion of most tumor T cells. Tumor and nontumor repertoires were significantly more similar in luminal-like than in basal-like breast cancer. Data only fit, rather than demonstrated, lymph node origin of most tumor T cells.

Trimming took 1 base from V and 2 from J, leaving 12 bases between them. The CDR3 runs 16 residues. From germline, CDR1 is SGHTA and CDR2 FQGNSA. The material sequenced was tumor-adjacent breast tissue. The sequence derives from a female donor with breast cancer. Some clones in this sample may be carry-over from other donors' samples. The chain has TRBV7-2 and TRBJ1-5, with D possibly being TRBD1 (6 bases). The CDR3 sequence is CASSLEGGAGNQPQHF. CDR3 nucleotides: TGTGCCAGCAGCTTAGAGGGGGGCGCGGGCAATCAGCCCCAGCATTTT.